A single sample is the source of the 25 T cell receptor beta chains below, sequenced in a study of spatial heterogeneity in lung cancer. Time point given: sample taken at primary tumor resection. The input material, whole RNA from tumor, nontumor lung or frozen PBMC, was sequenced unsorted. TCRdb ran MiXCR on the 5' RACE reads and lists one entry per CDR3 protein. The sample includes about 85,000 distinct CDR3 sequences, approximately 18% seen only once; the top ten take around 5.9%. This specimen was PBMCs, taken at surgery. The receptors here all came from a male donor with early-stage non-small cell lung cancer.

This clonotype has ten or more counts. The gene calls are TRBV20-1 and TRBJ2-7; TRBD1 matches 11 bases. The CDR3 contains 12 residues. Germline values: CDR1 DFQATT, CDR2 SNEGSKA (reference sequence). Trimming cost V 7 bases and J 5 bases; bases outside gene matches: 4. CDR3 sequence: CSGEDRGHEQYF. The DNA for the CDR3 is TGCAGTGGGGAGGACAGGGGGCACGAGCAGTACTTC.

This chain uses TRBV6-2 or TRBV6-3 with TRBJ1-1, with D possibly matching TRBD1 (5 bases). The CDR3 sequence is 14 residues long. Germline V CDR1 and CDR2: MNHEY, SVGEGT. V dropped 7 bases and J dropped 4 bases, with 16 bases sitting between them. The CDR3 is CASTPPGVLTEAFF. CDR3 bases: TGTGCCAGCACTCCGCCGGGGGTTCTCACTGAAGCTTTCTTT.

The chain joins TRBV7-3 to TRBJ2-1; 8 bases are a match to TRBD1. J gave up 10 bases and V 5 bases, and 7 bases lay outside the gene matches. This CDR3 contains 13 residues. CDR1 is SGHTA, CDR2 FQGTGA, per germline. CDR3 amino acids: CASSLSGDREQFF. The DNA for the CDR3 is TGTGCCAGCAGCCTAAGTGGGGACAGGGAGCAGTTCTTC.

The chain couples TRBV29-1 to TRBJ1-1; weak D call: TRBD1 (5 bases). The germline CDR1 and CDR2 sequences are SQVTM and ANQGSEA. This CDR3 contains 12 residues. V lost 7 bases and J 1 base, leaving 10 bases between the germline ends. The DNA of the CDR3 is TGCAGCGCTCCGGGGCCGAACACTGAAGCTTTCTTT. This sequence encodes CSAPGPNTEAFF.

This clonotype was counted many times. The rearrangement joins TRBV5-1 to TRBJ2-5; D is undetermined. Germline lookup yields CDR1 SGHRS and CDR2 YFSETQ. This CDR3 has 13 amino acids. Trimming removed 1 base from V and 2 bases from J, with 6 bases in between. The CDR3 DNA sequence: TGCGCCAGCAGCTTGCAGGAACAAGAGACCCAGTACTTC. It yields the protein CASSLQEQETQYF.

The chain joins TRBV5-1 to TRBJ2-1; no reliable D call. The germline CDR1 and CDR2 sequences are SGHRS and YFSETQ. CDR3 length equals 12 residues. The V gene lost 2 bases and the J gene lost 6 bases, with 6 bases spanning the gap. CDR3 sequence (DNA): TGCGCCAGCAGCTTTCCACCCAATGAGCAGTTCTTC. It specifies CASSFPPNEQFF.

The chain uses TRBV10-3 and TRBJ1-1; no firm D call. The CDR3 runs 11 residues. Germline lookup yields CDR1 ENHRY and CDR2 SYGVKD. V was trimmed by 5 bases and J by 7 bases, leaving 8 bases between them. CDR3 sequence: CAISSYDEAFF. The CDR3 nucleotides are TGTGCCATCAGTTCTTACGATGAAGCTTTCTTT.

This sequence joins TRBV4-3 and TRBJ2-7; weak D call: TRBD1 (7 bases). The CDR3 covers 14 residues. Deletions cut 1 base from V and 3 bases from J, with 10 bases between. CDR1 is LGHNA, CDR2 YSLEER, per germline. In nucleotides, the CDR3 is TGCGCCAGCAGCCAAGGCAGGGGGGACTACGAGCAGTACTTC. Residues: CASSQGRGDYEQYF.

With respect to this clonotype: A read error may be the cause here, since a much bigger clone is one base away. V and J are TRBV10-3 and TRBJ2-2; D is ambiguous. Deletions cut 8 bases from V and 7 bases from J, with 17 bases between. Germline-derived CDR1 and CDR2 are ENHRY and SYGVKD. The CDR3 has 14 amino acids. In DNA, the CDR3 is TGTGCCATCCATGGCGCGAGAGGAAGCGGGGAGCTGTTTTTT. Protein sequence: CAIHGARGSGELFF.

The sample holds a few counts of this clonotype. This chain connects TRBV28 to TRBJ1-1, with D unclear. V gave up 7 bases and J gave up 9 bases, with 15 bases separating them. CDR3 size: 12 residues. Germline CDR1 is MDHEN and CDR2 is SYDVKM. For the CDR3, the DNA is TGTGCCAGCACTTCAGTCTCGCCCAAAGCTTTCTTT. Its protein is CASTSVSPKAFF.

The chain recombines TRBV20-1 with TRBJ2-6; D gene uncertain. The length of the CDR3 is 12 residues. Germline V gene sequence: CDR1 DFQATT, CDR2 SNEGSKA (reference sequence). V was trimmed by 4 bases and J by 9 bases, leaving 10 bases between them. CDR3 region: CSAMDHNNVLTF. The CDR3 bases are TGCAGTGCTATGGACCACAACAACGTCCTGACTTTC.

This clonotype was seen only a few times. The V gene is TRBV9, the J gene TRBJ2-1; 8 bases fit TRBD1. J gave up 6 bases and V 0 bases, and 5 bases lay outside the gene matches. Germline CDR1 and CDR2: SGDLS and YYNGEE. The CDR3 has 15 residues. CDR3 sequence (DNA): TGTGCCAGCAGCGTAGCCCAGGGGGCAGGCAATGAGCAGTTCTTC. It encodes CASSVAQGAGNEQFF.

This clonotype was observed a handful of times. The V call is TRBV20-1, the J call TRBJ2-7; D is undetermined. V was shortened by 3 bases and J by 0 bases, with 12 bases between the two germline ends. This CDR3 region has 14 residues. Per germline, CDR1 DFQATT and CDR2 SNEGSKA (reference sequence). CDR3 sequence reads: CSASSTDSSYEQYF. The CDR3 nucleotides are TGCAGTGCTAGTTCGACTGATAGCTCCTACGAGCAGTACTTC.

This clonotype occurred a few times. The chain employs TRBV9 and TRBJ1-5, with 8 nucleotides matching TRBD1. V trimming: 4 bases; J trimming: 0 bases; junction bases outside the gene matches: 6. Per germline, CDR1 SGDLS and CDR2 YYNGEE. The CDR3 is 16 amino acids. In DNA form, the CDR3 reads TGTGCCAGCAGCTCAGGGACAGGCAATAGCAATCAGCCCCAGCATTTT. This gives the protein CASSSGTGNSNQPQHF. Supplemented by reference TRBV9 and TRBJ1-5, the full variable domain reads DSGVTQTPKHLITATGQRVTLRCSPRSGDLSVYWYQQSLDQGLQFLIQYYNGEERAKGNILERFSAQQFPDLHSELNLSSLELGDSALYFCASSSGTGNSNQPQHFGDGTRLSIL.

This chain uses TRBV19 with TRBJ2-7; D is ambiguous. V was trimmed by 2 bases and J by 1 base, leaving 12 bases between them. CDR3 length equals 15 residues. CDR1 and CDR2 (germline): LNHDA, SQIVND (reference sequence). This CDR3 is CASSIFWEPSYEQYF. CDR3 nucleotides: TGTGCCAGTAGTATATTTTGGGAACCATCCTACGAGCAGTACTTC.

This clonotype was found a few times. The V and J genes are TRBV11-2 and TRBJ1-1; D unresolved. The V and J ends lost 3 bases and 4 bases respectively, with 3 bases between them. This CDR3 has 11 residues. CDR1 and CDR2 from the germline V gene are SGHAT and FQNNGV. CDR3 bases: TGTGCCAGCAGCTTCCGCACTGAAGCTTTCTTT. Protein product: CASSFRTEAFF.

This chain joins TRBV28 and TRBJ2-1; 9 bases fit TRBD2. CDR3 length: 14 amino acids. Trimming cost V 6 bases and J 9 bases; bases outside gene matches: 9. Germline loops: CDR1 MDHEN, CDR2 SYDVKM. The CDR3 DNA reads as TGTGCCAGCAGGTTCCCTAGCGGGGAGGGTGAGCAGTTCTTC. Its protein product is CASRFPSGEGEQFF.

This clonotype was counted at least ten times. The rearrangement links TRBV6-1 to TRBJ1-1; TRBD1 matches at 7 bases. The V gene's germline CDR1 is MNHNS and CDR2 SASEGT. V trimming: 10 bases; J trimming: 5 bases; junction bases outside the gene matches: 7. The CDR3 has 12 amino acids. The CDR3 DNA reads TGTGCCACCCTAGGGGGCTTAACTGAAGCTTTCTTT. It yields the protein CATLGGLTEAFF.

The J gene is TRBJ2-1, the V gene TRBV29-1; 11 nucleotides align to TRBD2. The germline CDR1 and CDR2 sequences are SQVTM and ANQGSEA. The V segment lost 7 bases and the J segment 4 bases; nucleotides outside the gene matches: 6. This CDR3 is built from 14 residues. In DNA form, the CDR3 reads TGCAGCGCCAACAGACTAGCGGGGTACAATGAGCAGTTCTTC. Protein sequence: CSANRLAGYNEQFF.

This clonotype was seen only a few times. The V call is TRBV20-1, the J call TRBJ2-1; 8 positions match TRBD1. The germline CDR1 and CDR2 sequences are DFQATT and SNEGSKA (reference sequence). The length of the CDR3 is 16 residues. The V and J ends lost 6 bases and 1 base, in that order; junction bases with no gene match: 11. As DNA, the CDR3 is TGCAGTGCGCCACCACTACAGGGGGTATCCTACAATGAGCAGTTCTTC. Translation: CSAPPLQGVSYNEQFF.

The gene calls are TRBV4-1 and TRBJ2-3; no firm D call. Per the germline V gene, CDR1 is MGHRA and CDR2 is YSYEKL. The CDR3 covers 16 residues. Trimming left V 1 base short and J 2 bases short, with 13 bases between. The CDR3 protein is CASSQGVTGPTDTQYF. The CDR3, as DNA: TGCGCCAGCAGCCAAGGGGTGACCGGCCCCACAGATACGCAGTATTTT.

The genes are TRBV7-9 and TRBJ2-3, with 10 bases lining up with TRBD2. The CDR3 is 16 amino acids. The junction had 5 bases not matched to a gene; V was cut back by 5 bases and J by 0 bases. Germline CDR1 SEHNR, CDR2 FQNEAQ (reference sequence). This CDR3 reads CASSDGLAASTDTQYF. In DNA form, the CDR3 reads TGTGCCAGCAGCGACGGACTAGCGGCGAGCACAGATACGCAGTATTTT.

This rearrangement joins TRBV9 to TRBJ1-2; D remains ambiguous. Looked up from germline, CDR1 is SGDLS and CDR2 is YYNGEE. CDR3 size: 13 residues. V was pared by 4 bases and J by 4 bases, with 11 bases between. This CDR3 is CASSPVQFYGYTF. The DNA for the CDR3 is TGTGCCAGCAGCCCTGTCCAGTTCTATGGCTACACCTTC.

V and J are TRBV14 and TRBJ2-7; D is possibly TRBD2 (6 bases). CDR1 and CDR2 (germline): SGHDN, FVKESK. This CDR3 spans 15 amino acids. V was clipped by 4 bases and J by 2 bases, with 15 bases between them. This CDR3 reads CASSPVAGHPYEQYF. Written as DNA, the CDR3 is TGTGCCAGCAGCCCCGTCGCGGGGCACCCCTACGAGCAGTACTTC.

This sequence joins TRBV30 and TRBJ1-2; no definite D call. Per germline, CDR1 GTSNPN and CDR2 SVGIG (reference sequence). This CDR3 spans 12 amino acids. V lost 3 bases and J 5 bases, leaving 10 bases between the germline ends. DNA of the CDR3: TGTGCCTGGAGGGGAATGACGTATGGCTACACCTTC. Its translation is CAWRGMTYGYTF.